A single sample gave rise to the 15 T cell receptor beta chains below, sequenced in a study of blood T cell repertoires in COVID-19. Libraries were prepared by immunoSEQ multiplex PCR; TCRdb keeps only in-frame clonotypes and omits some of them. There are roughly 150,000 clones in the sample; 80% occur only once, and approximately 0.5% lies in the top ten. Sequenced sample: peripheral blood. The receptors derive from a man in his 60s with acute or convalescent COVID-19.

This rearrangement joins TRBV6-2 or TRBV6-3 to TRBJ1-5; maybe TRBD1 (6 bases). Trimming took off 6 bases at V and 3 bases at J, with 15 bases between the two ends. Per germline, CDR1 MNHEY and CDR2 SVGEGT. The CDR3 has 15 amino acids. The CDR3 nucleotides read TGTGCCAGCAGCGCCCACGGGACACTCAATCAGCCCCAGCATTTT. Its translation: CASSAHGTLNQPQHF.

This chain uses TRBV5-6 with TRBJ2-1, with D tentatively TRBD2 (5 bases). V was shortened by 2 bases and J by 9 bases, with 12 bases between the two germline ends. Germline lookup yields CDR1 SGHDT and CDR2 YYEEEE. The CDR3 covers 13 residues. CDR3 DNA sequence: TGTGCCAGCAGCTTTACCGGGGTCGGTGAGCAGTTCTTC. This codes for CASSFTGVGEQFF.

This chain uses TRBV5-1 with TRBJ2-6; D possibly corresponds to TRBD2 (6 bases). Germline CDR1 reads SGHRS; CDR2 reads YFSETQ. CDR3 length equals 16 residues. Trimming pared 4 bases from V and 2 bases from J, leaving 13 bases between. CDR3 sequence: CASSQLGGAGANVLTF. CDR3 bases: TGCGCCAGCAGCCAGCTGGGGGGAGCTGGGGCCAACGTCCTGACTTTC.

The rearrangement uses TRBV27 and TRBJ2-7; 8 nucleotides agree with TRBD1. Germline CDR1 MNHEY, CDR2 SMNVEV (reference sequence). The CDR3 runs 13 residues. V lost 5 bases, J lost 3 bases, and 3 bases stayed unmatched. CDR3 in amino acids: CASSTGTGYEQYF. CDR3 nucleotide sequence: TGTGCCAGCAGTACCGGGACAGGCTACGAGCAGTACTTC.

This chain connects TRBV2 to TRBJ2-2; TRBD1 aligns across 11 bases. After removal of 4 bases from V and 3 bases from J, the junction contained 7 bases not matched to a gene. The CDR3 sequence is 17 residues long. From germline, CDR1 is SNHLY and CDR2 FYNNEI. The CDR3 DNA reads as TGTGCCAGCAGTGGGACAGGGGGCTTCGCTGACACCGGGGAGCTGTTTTTT. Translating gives CASSGTGGFADTGELFF.

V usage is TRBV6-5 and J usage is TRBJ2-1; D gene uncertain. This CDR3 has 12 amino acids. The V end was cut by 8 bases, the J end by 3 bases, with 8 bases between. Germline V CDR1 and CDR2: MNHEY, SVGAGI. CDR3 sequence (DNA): TGTGCCAGCTCCCCAGACTACAATGAGCAGTTCTTC. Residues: CASSPDYNEQFF.

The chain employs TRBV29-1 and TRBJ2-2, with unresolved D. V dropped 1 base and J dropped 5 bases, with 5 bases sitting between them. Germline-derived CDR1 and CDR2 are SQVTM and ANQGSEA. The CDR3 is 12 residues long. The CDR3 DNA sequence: TGCAGCGTTGAAGGGCCAACCGGGGAGCTGTTTTTT. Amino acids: CSVEGPTGELFF.

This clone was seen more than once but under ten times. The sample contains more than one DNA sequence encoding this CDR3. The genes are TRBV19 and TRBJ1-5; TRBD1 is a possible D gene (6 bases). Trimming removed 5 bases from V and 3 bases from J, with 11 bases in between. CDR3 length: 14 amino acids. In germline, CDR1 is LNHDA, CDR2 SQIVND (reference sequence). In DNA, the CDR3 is TGTGCCAGTAGTCCCCAGGGGAACAATCAGCCCCAGCATTTT. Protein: CASSPQGNNQPQHF.

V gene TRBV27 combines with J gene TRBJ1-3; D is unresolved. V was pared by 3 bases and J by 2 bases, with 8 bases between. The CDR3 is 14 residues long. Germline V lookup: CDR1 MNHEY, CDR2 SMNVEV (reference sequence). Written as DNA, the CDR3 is TGTGCCAGCAGTTTCGCAGGTACTGGAAACACCATATATTTT. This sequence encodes CASSFAGTGNTIYF.

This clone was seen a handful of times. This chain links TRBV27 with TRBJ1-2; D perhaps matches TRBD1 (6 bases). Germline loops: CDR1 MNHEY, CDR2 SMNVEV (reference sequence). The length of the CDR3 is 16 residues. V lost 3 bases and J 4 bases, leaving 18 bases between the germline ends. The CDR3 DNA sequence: TGTGCCAGCAGTTTCTCTGGGGCAGGGGCCACCTATGGCTACACCTTC. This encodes CASSFSGAGATYGYTF.

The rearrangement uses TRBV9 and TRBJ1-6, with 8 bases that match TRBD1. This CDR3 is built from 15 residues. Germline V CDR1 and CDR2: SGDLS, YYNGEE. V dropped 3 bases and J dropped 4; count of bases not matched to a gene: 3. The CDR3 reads CASSAGQGYNSPLHF. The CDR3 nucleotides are TGTGCCAGCAGCGCCGGACAGGGTTATAATTCACCCCTCCACTTT.

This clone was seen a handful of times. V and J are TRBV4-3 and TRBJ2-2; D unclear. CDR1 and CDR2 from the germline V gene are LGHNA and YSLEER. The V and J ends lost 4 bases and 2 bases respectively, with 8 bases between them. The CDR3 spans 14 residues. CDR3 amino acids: CASSPSQNTGELFF. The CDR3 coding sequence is TGCGCCAGCAGCCCCTCACAAAACACCGGGGAGCTGTTTTTT.

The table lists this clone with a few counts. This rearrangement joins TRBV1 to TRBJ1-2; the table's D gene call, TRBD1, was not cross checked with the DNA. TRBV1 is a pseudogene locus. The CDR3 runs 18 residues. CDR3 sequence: CTSSQHPSVQVNCYGYTF. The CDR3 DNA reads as TGCACCAGCAGCCAACATCCATCGGTTCAGGTTAACTGCTATGGCTACACCTTC.

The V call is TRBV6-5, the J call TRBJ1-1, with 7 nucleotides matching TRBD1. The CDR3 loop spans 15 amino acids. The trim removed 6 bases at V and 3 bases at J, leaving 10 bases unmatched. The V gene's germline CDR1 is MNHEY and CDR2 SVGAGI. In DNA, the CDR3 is TGTGCCAGCAGCCGCTCCGGGACAGCCTACACTGAAGCTTTCTTT. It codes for CASSRSGTAYTEAFF.

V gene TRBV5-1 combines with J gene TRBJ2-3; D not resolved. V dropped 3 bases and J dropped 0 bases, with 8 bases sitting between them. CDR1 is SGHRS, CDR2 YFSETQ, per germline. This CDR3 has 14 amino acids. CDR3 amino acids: CASSYSSSTDTQYF. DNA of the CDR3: TGCGCCAGCAGCTACTCGTCAAGCACAGATACGCAGTATTTT.